The clone carrying this T cell receptor (beta chain) occurred a few times. The antigen is not known. The V gene lost 2 bases and the J gene lost 10 bases, with 15 bases spanning the gap. CDR1 and CDR2 from the germline V gene are LGHNA and YNFKEQ. This CDR3 is 15 amino acids long. This entry comes from a study of lymphopenia after photon versus proton radiotherapy. Study-level points and caveats: Post-nadir diversity loss with photons came from oligoclonal expansion, particularly CD8+ Temra cells. In patients who died, overall survival fell as post-nadir TCR diversity dropped more. Better survival with proton therapy was suggested as possible, not demonstrated.

Produced via immunoSEQ multiplex PCR; TCRdb's table is partial and in-frame only. Of tens of thousands of clones in the sample, around 83% were seen once. This specimen consisted of peripheral blood, obtained from a patient treated with proton-based radiotherapy. The receptor was derived from a man aged 55-75 years with pancreatic cancer. V usage is TRBV4-2 and J usage is TRBJ1-6, with D maybe TRBD1 (5 bases). CDR3 sequence (DNA): TGTGCCAGCAGCCAATTTAGCCAGGGTGGGTCACCCCTCCACTTT. Translated, it gives CASSQFSQGGSPLHF.